This entry features one TCR beta chain sequence. Which antigen it targets is not known. Base qualities are not at hand, and no much larger clone is one base apart. In total, around 600 healthy bone marrow donors made up the cohort. All cohort members were sampled while nominally healthy, although unrecorded immune exposures were likely present. The donor was CMV seropositive and was included in the group of 250 to 300 seropositive cohort members. A peripheral blood sample was collected from each donor, and TCR beta sequencing was performed on peripheral blood mononuclear cells. Genomic DNA extraction from the blood cell samples was performed with the Qiagen DNeasy Blood Extraction Kit. This record comes from a study of cytomegalovirus exposure and HLA in healthy donors (dated 2017 in TCRdb). With respect to the entire study: An earlier analysis of 587 of the donors reported approximately 280 Gb of sequence data and roughly 120 million unique TCR beta sequences obtained from about 179 million T cells. An early release covering over 500 HLA-typed donors comprised about 320 gigabases of sequencing data and 65 million to 100 million unique TCR sequences. Among the approximately 430 genotyped donors, more than 70% belonged to the genetic ancestry cluster associated with self-reported Caucasian donors. The study was designed to test whether signatures of past pathogen exposure could be identified by cataloging public T cell receptors. The study profiled the T cell repertoires of hundreds of subjects by immunosequencing and related them to cytomegalovirus serostatus. Besides the first cohort of 550 to 750 subjects, a separate validation cohort made up of 120 different subjects was used. The study combined high-throughput TCR immunosequencing, statistical association of individual TCRs with disease status, and machine learning to predict cytomegalovirus infection status. A later analysis re-examined previously published TCR beta repertoires from roughly 720 donors and added high-resolution HLA genotyping to investigate patterns of TCR occurrence. The later analysis used no new phenotypic data to find candidate immune exposures, relying instead on TCR beta sequences and their occurrence across donors. In an earlier analysis of roughly 580 of the donors, high-throughput TCR beta sequencing was used to judge whether each TCR beta V gene segment behaved as functional or pseudogenic. Donor age, sex, ethnicity and CMV serostatus were collected together with the repertoire data. A later genetic analysis took genome-wide SNP genotypes for about 65% of the 666 donors and used that subset as a discovery cohort. All discovery cohort repertoires had been generated using a single sequencing platform. HLA typing covered class I and class II loci at four-digit resolution. The number of donors typed differed by locus, with 629-630 for A, B, C, DRB1 and DQB1, around 560 for DQA1, approximately 570 for DPA1, and approximately 470 for DPB1. A handful of DR-DQ haplotypes were treated as single units for association and clustering because of strong linkage in the cohort. Among about 390 genotyped donors of the cohort, an average of around 240,000 unique TCR beta nucleotide sequences were sequenced per donor, about a sixth of them non-productive.

V is cut by 5 bases and J by 1 base, and the space between the germline ends is 8 bases. The germline V gene supplies CDR1 SGHNT and CDR2 YENEEA. Measured from the cysteine to the phenylalanine, the CDR3 is 13 residues long. Only the CDR3 DNA stays, 39 bases, in frame from base 1. The study at large found these results: Roughly uniform sequencing depth across donors was assumed in presence/absence analyses, although this assumption may not hold. It was suggested by the authors that the approach could potentially be generalized to other disease states and immunological phenotypes. In an earlier analysis of approximately 590 of the donors, most TCR beta V segments appeared in productive rearrangements about 87% or about 30% of the time, broadly matching IMGT annotations. Assigning TCR associations to individual alleles was difficult when HLA alleles, especially DR and DQ, strongly co-occurred. A later analysis found that HLA-associated TCR beta chains were more clonally expanded and had lower generation probabilities than equally common non-associated chains. According to a later analysis, parvovirus B19, influenza, CMV and Epstein-Barr virus appeared linked to several top co-occurrence clusters. In a later analysis, the rate of TCR association differed among HLA loci, with DRB1 alleles having the most associated TCRs and HLA-C alleles having the fewest. In both the original and validation cohorts, the classifier was reported to diagnose cytomegalovirus status with high specificity and sensitivity. Because the 87-base-pair reads could not distinguish some IMGT-functional V segments, including TRBV6-2 and TRBV6-3, those segments were excluded. For the cohort, immune exposure information was limited to CMV serostatus. A further reported finding was that TCR beta sequences accurately predicted the HLA-A and HLA-B alleles for most subjects in the first cohort. Most TCR sequences were observed very rarely across donors, whereas some public TCRs were present in many individuals. A cluster of highly shared sequence variants was judged likely to represent a technical artifact of the sequencing pipeline. In a later genetic analysis, a missense DCLRE1C variant was associated with V-gene and J-gene trimming of TCR beta chains, and the association was replicated in an independent cohort. The study gave a list of roughly 150 TCR beta chains associated with cytomegalovirus. Because HLA typing was missing for some donors at each locus, association tests included only the typed subset. Because counts were too low, fewer than 20 rarely observed V segments, including chromosome 9 orphons, were excluded from the earlier analysis of 587 of the donors. Correlated functional status among segregating V segments might be attributable to linkage disequilibrium, but an unknown experimental factor could not be ruled out. A few of the identified cytomegalovirus-associated TCR beta chains were confirmed in vitro to be specific for cytomegalovirus antigens. This cohort had only TCR beta chains sequenced, and the lack of alpha or paired-chain data limited which features could be detected. At a false discovery rate of 0.05, a later analysis linked 15,000 to 20,000 TCR beta sequences to specific HLA alleles. A later genetic analysis reported fewer N-insertions in productive TCRs among donors in an Asian-associated ancestry cluster than the approximately 670-donor mean. In a later analysis, most CMV-associated TCR beta chains were found to appear HLA-restricted, with HLA associations seemingly driven largely by CMV exposure.

The library relied on the immunoSEQ multiplex PCR assay. For the multiplex PCR, a mixture combining 60 forward primers for TCR Vbeta segments and 13 reverse primers for TCR Jbeta segments was used. The CDR3 region of rearranged TCR beta genes was amplified from genomic DNA with a multiplex PCR assay. On the Illumina HiSeq System, the amplified TCR beta libraries were sequenced as 87-base-pair reads. In the original analysis: A later analysis tallied tens of millions of unique TCR beta chains across the 640 or so repertoires, and around 9.9 million of those chains were shared by two or more donors. To remove PCR and sequencing errors, raw reads were error-corrected and collapsed into unique sequences using a nearest-neighbor algorithm that merged closely related sequences. To assign V, D and J gene segments, CDR3 sequences were aligned to IMGT reference sequences. Each retained sequence needed at least a six-nucleotide match to both a V gene segment and a J gene segment. A rearrangement was called productive if the CDR3 had no stop codons and remained in frame with V and J, and every other rearrangement was called non-productive. Following IMGT convention, CDR3 was defined as the stretch from the second conserved V-encoded cysteine to the conserved J-encoded phenylalanine. The earlier analysis of 500 to 600 of the donors excluded sequences that lacked an unambiguous match to a single V gene segment. In an earlier analysis of 450 to 700 of the donors, V segments were called functional above 56.7% productive rearrangements and were called segregating when the between-donor standard deviation exceeded 5%. To diagnose cytomegalovirus status from the catalog of TCR beta chain sequences, a statistical classification framework was built. In a later analysis, TCR nucleotide sequences were compared against IMGT/GENE-DB human TR gene sequences so that V and J genes could be assigned. In a later analysis, CDR3 sequences and most-parsimonious VDJ recombination scenarios were assigned using the TCRdist pipeline. In a later analysis, each TCR beta chain was defined by its CDR3 amino acid sequence together with its V-gene family, and reads lacking a unique V-gene family were excluded. A later analysis removed 592 highly shared, low-generation-probability nucleotide sequences to deal with suspected cross-contamination and a sequencing artifact. In a later analysis, a clonal expansion index was calculated for each public chain from normalized within-repertoire ranks of inferred template counts. In a later analysis, generation probabilities were computed using a VDJ recombination model fitted to out-of-frame rearrangements, and the results were checked against IGoR. In a later analysis, TCR-TCR, TCR-HLA and TCR-CMV co-occurrence was scored with hypergeometric tests, and a repertoire-size bias correction was applied to TCR pairs. False discovery rates were estimated in a later analysis by permuting HLA or CMV assignments 20 times. In a later analysis, co-occurring TCRs were grouped with DBSCAN, and TCRdist sequence similarity was added when clustering was performed within HLA-allele-positive subsets. For co-occurrence clustering, repertoires with fewer than 30,000 or more than 120,000 public chains were excluded, along with 4 to 6 repertoires with anomalous nucleotide sharing. TCRdb mirrors the immuneACCESS table, restricted to in-frame sequences. Some clones are absent from its copies; in checked studies, under half trace to an unresolved V gene, and the reason for the others is unknown. Clone size and the V and J calls come from that table; the DNA yielded D and trimming. Across this sample there are about 96,000 clones, with approximately 74% seen only once. The biggest ten clones account for approximately 3% of the sample.

Sequenced: PBMCs. The chain was built from TRBV11-3 and TRBJ2-5, with a tentative D gene TRBD2 over 6 matching bases. This receptor was identified in a female donor in good health and CMV-seropositive. The bases are TGTGCCAGCAGCCGGGGGAGCCAAGAGACCCAGTACTTC. This translates into CASSRGSQETQYF.